This entry concerns a single T cell receptor (beta chain). Antigen specificity is unknown. The CDR3 consists of 15 residues. The J segment lost 5 bases and the V segment lost 8 bases, leaving 9 bases of the junction unmatched. Then a second PCR, running about 6 to 12 cycles, was carried out with a sample-barcoded 5' primer and a J-beta primer mix. In TCRdb, the 5' RACE reads were re-called with MiXCR into one record per CDR3 protein. The repertoire holds approximately 690,000 distinct CDR3 sequences, with 40% to 45% as singletons. The entry originates in a study of blood T cells in healthy people across ages. General study results and limits: Roughly linear age-related decline in beta diversity appeared, significant by age about 40. Versus aged donors, long-lived donors had higher diversity and more naive CD4+ cells.

The sample, approximately 10 milliliters of peripheral blood, was drawn from each donor. The V call is TRBV12-3 or TRBV12-4, the J call TRBJ2-5, with 12 nucleotides matching TRBD2. This TCR came from a man older than 75 in good health. Sequenced material: blood. Written as DNA, the CDR3 is TGTGCCAGCGCTCCTAGCGGGGGGGCCCGGGAGACCCAGTACTTC. Translated, it gives CASAPSGGARETQYF.